These T cell receptor beta chains were read from a single sample in a study of blood T cell repertoires in COVID-19. Libraries were prepared by immunoSEQ multiplex PCR; TCRdb keeps only in-frame clonotypes and omits some of them. The sample shows over 25,000 clones, 89% of them seen only once. The sequencing sample was made of peripheral blood. The receptor source for this set is a human donor in a cohort sampled during active COVID-19. CDR3s include the opening cysteine and the closing phenylalanine or tryptophan. A D gene is named only where the DNA matches it firmly. Clone size is not always given. Where it is, it says once, few, many or a class for expanded clones.

CDR3aa	CDR3nt	d_gene	abundance	j_gene	len	v_gene
CASSYLAASGGYEQYF	TGTGCCAGCAGTTACCTCGCGGCTAGCGGGGGGTACGAGCAGTACTTC	TRBD2	-	TRBJ2-7	16	TRBV6-6
CASSYGGYYNSPLHF	TGTGCCAGCAGTTACGGCGGATACTATAATTCACCCCTCCACTTT	-	-	TRBJ1-6	15	TRBV6-5
CASSEVPGLAGRKETQYF	TGTGCCAGCAGTGAAGTCCCTGGACTAGCGGGACGCAAAGAGACCCAGTACTTC	TRBD2	-	TRBJ2-5	18	TRBV2
CAISEGQGAPGGNQPQHF	TGTGCCATCAGTGAGGGACAGGGGGCCCCGGGTGGCAATCAGCCCCAGCATTTT	TRBD1	-	TRBJ1-5	18	TRBV10-3
CSVGAGTGGTEAFF	TGCAGCGTTGGAGCCGGGACAGGGGGCACTGAAGCTTTCTTT	TRBD1	-	TRBJ1-1	14	TRBV29-1
CATSSDSVRGQFF	TGTGCCACCAGCTCGGACAGCGTGAGGGGGCAGTTCTTC	-	-	TRBJ2-1	13	TRBV15
CASSLRQEIQETQYF	TGTGCCAGCTCGCTCCGACAGGAGATCCAAGAGACCCAGTACTTC	-	-	TRBJ2-5	15	TRBV18
CASSLDRVNEKLFF	TGTGCCAGCAGCCTGGACAGGGTGAATGAAAAACTGTTTTTT	TRBD1	once	TRBJ1-4	14	TRBV5-4
CASSLATGQVRGYTF	TGTGCCAGCAGCCTCGCAACCGGACAGGTCCGAGGCTACACCTTC	-	-	TRBJ1-2	15	TRBV21-1
CASSLEPNSPLHF	TGTGCCAGCAGCTTGGAGCCCAATTCACCCCTCCACTTT	-	-	TRBJ1-6	13	TRBV5-4
CASSAGLVGELFF	TGTGCCAGCAGCGCCGGACTGGTCGGGGAGCTGTTTTTT	-	few	TRBJ2-2	13	TRBV7-3
CASSQVGTVEAFF	TGTGCCAGCAGCCAGGTAGGGACAGTTGAAGCTTTCTTT	TRBD1	once	TRBJ1-1	13	TRBV3-1/TRBV3-2
CASSTDRGSSPLHF	TGTGCCAGCAGCACGGACAGGGGGTCATCACCCCTCCACTTT	TRBD1	-	TRBJ1-6	14	TRBV11-2
CSAQEGGYTF	TGCAGTGCCCAAGAGGGTGGCTACACCTTC	-	-	TRBJ1-2	10	TRBV20-1
CSARSGHEQYF	TGCAGTGCTAGAAGCGGCCACGAGCAGTACTTC	-	few	TRBJ2-7	11	TRBV20-1
CASSLGVPSGGRYEQYF	TGTGCCAGCAGCTTAGGGGTACCTAGCGGGGGACGCTACGAGCAGTACTTC	TRBD2	-	TRBJ2-7	17	TRBV7-8
CASRQGETSGNTIYF	TGTGCCAGCAGGCAGGGGGAAACCTCTGGAAACACCATATATTTT	TRBD1	-	TRBJ1-3	15	TRBV7-9
CASSYGQVESQHF	TGTGCCAGCAGTTACGGACAGGTAGAGTCCCAGCATTTT	TRBD1	once	TRBJ1-5	13	TRBV6-2/TRBV6-3
CASSTVGGGGQPQHF	TGTGCCAGCAGCACGGTCGGGGGAGGGGGTCAGCCCCAGCATTTT	-	-	TRBJ1-5	15	TRBV7-8
CASSQAASGGINEQFF	TGTGCCAGCAGCCAAGCGGCTAGCGGGGGGATAAATGAGCAGTTCTTC	TRBD2	once	TRBJ2-1	16	TRBV4-2
CASSLSTGEFYGYTF	TGTGCCAGCAGTTTATCGACAGGGGAATTCTATGGCTACACCTTC	TRBD1	-	TRBJ1-2	15	TRBV27
CASSLAGFEQYF	TGTGCCAGCAGCTTAGCAGGGTTCGAGCAGTACTTC	-	-	TRBJ2-7	12	TRBV11-2
CAWSLFGTEFNSPLHF	TGTGCCTGGAGCCTGTTTGGGACAGAATTTAATTCACCCCTCCACTTT	TRBD1	-	TRBJ1-6	16	TRBV30
CSARSGPEAFF	TGCAGTGCTAGGAGCGGTCCCGAAGCTTTCTTT	-	-	TRBJ1-1	11	TRBV20-1
CASRGTGVRNEQFF	TGTGCCAGCAGAGGGACAGGGGTACGGAATGAGCAGTTCTTC	TRBD1	-	TRBJ2-1	14	TRBV2
CASSPPSKFYEQYF	TGTGCCAGCTCACCACCGTCAAAATTCTACGAGCAGTACTTC	-	-	TRBJ2-7	14	TRBV18
CASSPRGGGSAKNIQYF	TGTGCCAGCAGCCCCCGAGGGGGGGGTTCTGCCAAAAACATTCAGTACTTC	-	few	TRBJ2-4	17	TRBV11-2
CASSPHPGDTEAFF	TGTGCCAGCAGCCCCCATCCGGGGGACACTGAAGCTTTCTTT	-	-	TRBJ1-1	14	TRBV27
CSARAGIEAFF	TGCAGTGCTAGAGCGGGTATTGAAGCTTTCTTT	-	-	TRBJ1-1	11	TRBV20-1
CASSQQGTMNTEAFF	TGCGCCAGCAGTCAACAGGGAACCATGAACACTGAAGCTTTCTTT	-	once	TRBJ1-1	15	TRBV4-1
CAISIDRDSGNTIYF	TGTGCCATCAGTATAGACAGAGACTCTGGAAACACCATATATTTT	-	-	TRBJ1-3	15	TRBV10-3
CASSLGQGAGYTF	TGTGCCAGCAGCTTAGGACAGGGTGCGGGCTACACCTTC	TRBD1	-	TRBJ1-2	13	TRBV7-2
CASSLDRVNSPLHF	TGTGCCAGCAGTTTGGACAGGGTAAATTCACCCCTCCACTTT	TRBD1	-	TRBJ1-6	14	TRBV27
CASSSGTDSYNSPLHF	TGCGCCAGCAGCTCAGGGACAGACTCCTATAATTCACCCCTCCACTTT	TRBD1	-	TRBJ1-6	16	TRBV5-1
CASSPRPSTGTPGELFF	TGTGCCAGCTCACCACGTCCTTCGACAGGGACCCCCGGGGAGCTGTTTTTT	TRBD1	-	TRBJ2-2	17	TRBV18
CASSLGGTSADTQYF	TGTGCCAGCAGCTTAGGCGGTACCAGCGCAGATACGCAGTATTTT	-	-	TRBJ2-3	15	TRBV13
CASRTGSGYTF	TGTGCCAGCAGGACAGGGAGTGGCTACACCTTC	TRBD1	-	TRBJ1-2	11	TRBV11-3
CATSDFAGLGYTF	TGTGCCACCAGTGATTTCGCCGGGTTAGGCTACACCTTC	-	-	TRBJ1-2	13	TRBV24-1
CASSLGGGSSYNEQFF	TGCGCCAGCAGCTTGGGGGGCGGGAGCTCCTACAATGAGCAGTTCTTC	TRBD2	-	TRBJ2-1	16	TRBV5-1
CASSPGQGRGGQPQHF	TGTGCCAGTAGCCCTGGACAGGGAAGGGGTGGGCAGCCCCAGCATTTT	TRBD1	few	TRBJ1-5	16	TRBV19
CASSPGGGQPQHF	TGTGCCAGCAGCCCCGGCGGAGGACAGCCCCAGCATTTT	-	-	TRBJ1-5	13	TRBV11-1
CASSQRQGTDTQYF	TGTGCCAGCAGCCAACGACAGGGAACAGATACGCAGTATTTT	TRBD1	-	TRBJ2-3	14	TRBV3-1/TRBV3-2
CASSPQDRGWTEAFF	TGTGCCAGCAGCCCCCAAGACAGGGGGTGGACTGAAGCTTTCTTT	TRBD1	-	TRBJ1-1	15	TRBV9
CASSLVAGETQYF	TGTGCCAGCAGCTTAGTTGCGGGGGAGACCCAGTACTTC	-	-	TRBJ2-5	13	TRBV11-2